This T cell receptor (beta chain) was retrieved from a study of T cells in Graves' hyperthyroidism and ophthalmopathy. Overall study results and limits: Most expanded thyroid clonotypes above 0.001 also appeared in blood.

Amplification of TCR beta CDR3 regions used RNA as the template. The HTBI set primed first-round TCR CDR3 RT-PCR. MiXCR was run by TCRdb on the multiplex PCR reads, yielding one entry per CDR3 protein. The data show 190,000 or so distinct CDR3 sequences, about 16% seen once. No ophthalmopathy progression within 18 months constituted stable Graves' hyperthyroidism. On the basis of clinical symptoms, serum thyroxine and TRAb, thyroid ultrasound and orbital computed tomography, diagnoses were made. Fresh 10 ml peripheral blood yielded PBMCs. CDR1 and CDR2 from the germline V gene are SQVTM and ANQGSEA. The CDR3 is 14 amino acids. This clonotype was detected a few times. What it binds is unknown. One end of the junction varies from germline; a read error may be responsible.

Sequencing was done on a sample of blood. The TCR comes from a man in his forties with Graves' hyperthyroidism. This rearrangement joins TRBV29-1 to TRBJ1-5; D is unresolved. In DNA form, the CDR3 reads TGCAGCGTCGAAGTTGCGGGGAGCAATCAGCCCCAGCATTTT. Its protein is CSVEVAGSNQPQHF.